This T cell receptor beta chain is drawn from a study of blood T cell repertoires in COVID-19 (dated by TCRdb to the early 2020s). For context, the study as a whole: Samples covering the acute and convalescent phases of COVID-19 were provided by collaborators in the United States, Italy and Spain. The prospective study material was composed of cDNA or gDNA derived from T cells, B-cell-depleted T cells, or PBMCs. Deeply sampled blood TCRbeta repertoires from subjects exposed to, actively infected with, or recovered from COVID-19 were included in the dataset. The repertoires were made available in a free public database intended to serve as a resource for research on the immune response to SARS-CoV-2. The samples were drawn from the first 160 participants of the ongoing ImmuneRACE study and from 1,200 or so subjects provided by 6 global collaborators. The sample metadata nearly always contained a de-identified subject ID, COVID-19 status, age in years and sex. HLA class I and class II types, where available, came from metadata supplied by the sample provider rather than from assay-based typing.

At one collaborating source in Seattle, patients were enrolled during active infection and were followed longitudinally through the course of disease. Whole blood was collected in K2EDTA tubes by collaborating institutions according to the institutions' own protocols. For TCRbeta analysis, collaborators shipped samples in one of three forms: frozen whole blood, isolated PBMCs, or DNA extracted from either of those sample types. TCRbeta CDR3 regions were amplified from genomic DNA by means of the immunoSEQ Assay, a bias-controlled multiplex PCR. The published analysis was carried out like this. Nucleated cell counts per sample were estimated from amplification of reference gene primers within the assay. To quantify the absolute abundance of each unique TCRbeta CDR3 rearrangement, sequence reads were collapsed and filtered. For each sample, productive Simpson clonality was calculated as the square root of Simpson's diversity index over productive rearrangements. TCRdb mirrors the immuneACCESS table, restricted to in-frame sequences. Some clones are absent from its copies; in checked studies, under half trace to an unresolved V gene, and the reason for the others is unknown. V and J calls and clone size are those listed in that table; D and trimming were worked out from the DNA. This sample holds 300,000 to 400,000 clones; approximately 91% were observed only once. Of the sample, just under 7.5% is held by the ten largest clones.

The junction shows trimming of 6 bases on V and 0 bases on J, plus 12 bases between the germline ends. CDR1 is given as MNHEY and CDR2 as SVGAGI, both from the germline V gene. CDR3 length: 15 amino acids, cysteine to phenylalanine. Of the read, only the CDR3 DNA is kept; its 45 bases are in frame from base 1. Study-wide conclusions, independent of this receptor: The amount of clinical and demographic metadata varied by source and participant and was provided uncurated.

For this clone: What antigen it recognizes has not been identified. No base-level quality is on record; no much larger clone is a single base apart.

The sequencing input was peripheral blood. The sequence was collected from a woman in her 70s with COVID-19, enrolled during active disease. This chain joins TRBV6-5 to TRBJ1-5; the D segment cannot be called with confidence. The DNA reads TGTGCCAGCAGATCAACAAGGAGTAGCAATCAGCCCCAGCATTTT. Its translation reads: CASRSTRSSNQPQHF.